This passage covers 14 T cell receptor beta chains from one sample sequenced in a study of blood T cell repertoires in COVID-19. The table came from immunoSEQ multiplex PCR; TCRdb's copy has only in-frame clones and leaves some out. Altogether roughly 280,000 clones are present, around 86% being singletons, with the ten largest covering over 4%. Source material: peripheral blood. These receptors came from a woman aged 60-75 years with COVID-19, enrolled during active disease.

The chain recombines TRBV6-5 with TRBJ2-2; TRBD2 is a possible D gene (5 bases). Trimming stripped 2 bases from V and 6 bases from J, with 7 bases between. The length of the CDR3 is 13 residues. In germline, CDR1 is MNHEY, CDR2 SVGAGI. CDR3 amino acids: CASSYLRAGELFF. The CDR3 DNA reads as TGTGCCAGCAGTTACCTGAGGGCCGGGGAGCTGTTTTTT.

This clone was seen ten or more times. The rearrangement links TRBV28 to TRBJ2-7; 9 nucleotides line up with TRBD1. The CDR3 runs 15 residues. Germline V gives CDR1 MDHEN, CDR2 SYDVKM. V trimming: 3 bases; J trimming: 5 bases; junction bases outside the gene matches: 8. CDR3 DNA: TGTGCCAGCAGTTTGTGGGACAGGGTAATCCACGAGCAGTACTTC. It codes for CASSLWDRVIHEQYF.

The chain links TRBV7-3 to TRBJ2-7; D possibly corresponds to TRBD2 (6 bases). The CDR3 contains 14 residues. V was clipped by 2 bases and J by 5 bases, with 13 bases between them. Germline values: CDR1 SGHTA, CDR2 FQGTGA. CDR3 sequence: CASSLDGGRDEQYF. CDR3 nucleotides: TGTGCCAGCAGCTTAGACGGGGGAAGGGACGAGCAGTACTTC.

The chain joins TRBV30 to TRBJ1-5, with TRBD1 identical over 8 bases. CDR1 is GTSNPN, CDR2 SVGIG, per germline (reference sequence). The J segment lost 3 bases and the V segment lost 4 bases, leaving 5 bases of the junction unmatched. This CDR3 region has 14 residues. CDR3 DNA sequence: TGTGCCTGGACCCGACAGGGGATCAATCAGCCCCAGCATTTT. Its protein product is CAWTRQGINQPQHF.

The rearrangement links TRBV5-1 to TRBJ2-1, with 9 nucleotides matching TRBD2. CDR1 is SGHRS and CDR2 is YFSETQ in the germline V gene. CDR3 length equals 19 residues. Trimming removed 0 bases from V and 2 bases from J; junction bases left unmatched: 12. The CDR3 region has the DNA TGCGCCAGCAGCTTGGATGGGATCCCCGCGGGAGGGACCTACAATGAGCAGTTCTTC. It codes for CASSLDGIPAGGTYNEQFF.

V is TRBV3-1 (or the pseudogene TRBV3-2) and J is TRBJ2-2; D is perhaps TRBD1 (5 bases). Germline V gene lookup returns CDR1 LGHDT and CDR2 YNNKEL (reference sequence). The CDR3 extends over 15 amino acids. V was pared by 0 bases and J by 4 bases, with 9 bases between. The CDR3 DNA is TGTGCCAGCAGCCAAGATTCTAGGGGCACCGGGGAGCTGTTTTTT. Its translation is CASSQDSRGTGELFF.

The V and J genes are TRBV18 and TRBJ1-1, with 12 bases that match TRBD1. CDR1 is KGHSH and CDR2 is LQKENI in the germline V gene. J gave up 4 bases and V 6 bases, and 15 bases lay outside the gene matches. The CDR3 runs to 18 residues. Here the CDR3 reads CASSTLGGTGGLSTEAFF. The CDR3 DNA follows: TGTGCCAGCTCCACGCTAGGCGGGACAGGGGGCCTTAGCACTGAAGCTTTCTTT.

The CDR3 loop reads CARSLAKDRGEPYEQYF. The CDR3 nucleotides are TGTGCCAGAAGCTTGGCCAAGGACAGGGGGGAACCCTACGAGCAGTACTTC. This rearrangement joins TRBV5-3 to TRBJ2-7, with 10 bases that match TRBD1. TRBV5-3 is annotated as an ORF whose role is uncertain. V lost 0 bases to trimming and J lost 2 bases; unmatched junction nucleotides: 8. The CDR3 has 17 residues.

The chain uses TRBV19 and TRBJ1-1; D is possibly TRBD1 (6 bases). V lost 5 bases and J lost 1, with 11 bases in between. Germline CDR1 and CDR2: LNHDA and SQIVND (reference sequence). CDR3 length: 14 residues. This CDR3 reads CASSVTGPNTEAFF. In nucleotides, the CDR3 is TGTGCCAGTAGTGTGACAGGCCCGAACACTGAAGCTTTCTTT. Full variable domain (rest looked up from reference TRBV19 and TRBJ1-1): DGGITQSPKYLFRKEGQNVTLSCEQNLNHDAMYWYRQDPGQGLRLIYYSQIVNDFQKGDIAEGYSVSREKKESFPLTVTSAQKNPTAFYLCASSVTGPNTEAFFGQGTRLTVV.

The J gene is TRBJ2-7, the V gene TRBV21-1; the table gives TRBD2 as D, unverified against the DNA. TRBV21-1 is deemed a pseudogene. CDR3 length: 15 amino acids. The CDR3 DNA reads TGTGCCAGCACGACCCTAGCGGGAGGGTCCTACGAGCAGTACTTC. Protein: CASTTLAGGSYEQYF.

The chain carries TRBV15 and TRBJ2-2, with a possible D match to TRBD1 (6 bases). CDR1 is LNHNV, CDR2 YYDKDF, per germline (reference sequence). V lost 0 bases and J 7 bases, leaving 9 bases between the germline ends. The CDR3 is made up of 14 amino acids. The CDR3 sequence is CATSRDGGGGELFF. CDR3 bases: TGTGCCACCAGCAGAGATGGGGGCGGCGGGGAGCTGTTTTTT.

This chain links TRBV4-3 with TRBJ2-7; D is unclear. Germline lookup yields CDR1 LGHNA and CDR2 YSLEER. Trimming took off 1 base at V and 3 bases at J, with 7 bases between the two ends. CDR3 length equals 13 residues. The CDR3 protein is CASSQGLGYEQYF. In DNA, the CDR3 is TGCGCCAGCAGCCAAGGCCTAGGCTACGAGCAGTACTTC.

CDR3 region: CASSLLAGDAEQFF. In DNA form, the CDR3 reads TGTGCCAGTAGTCTCCTAGCGGGTGACGCTGAGCAGTTCTTC. The chain combines TRBV19 with TRBJ2-1; 8 nucleotides match TRBD2. The germline gives CDR1 LNHDA, CDR2 SQIVND (reference sequence). Trimming removed 5 bases from V and 9 bases from J; junction bases left unmatched: 9. This CDR3 region has 14 residues.

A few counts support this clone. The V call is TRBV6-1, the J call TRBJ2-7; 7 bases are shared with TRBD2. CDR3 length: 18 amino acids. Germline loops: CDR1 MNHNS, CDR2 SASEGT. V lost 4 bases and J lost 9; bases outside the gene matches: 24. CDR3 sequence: CASSALGGDLSTAGWQYF. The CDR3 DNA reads TGTGCCAGCAGTGCCCTTGGGGGGGACCTCTCTACGGCTGGCTGGCAGTACTTC.